The clone carrying this T cell receptor (beta chain) was counted at least ten times. What it binds is unknown. This specimen belongs to a study of T cells in Graves' hyperthyroidism and ophthalmopathy. As for the study in general: Blood from the periphery was taken at initial diagnosis, before any treatment.

RNA transcripts provided the source from which TCR beta CDR3 regions were amplified. Primed by the HTBI set, a first-round RT-PCR was run on the TCR CDR3. TCRdb re-called the multiplex PCR reads through MiXCR, storing one row per CDR3 protein. The table shows hundreds of thousands of distinct CDR3 sequences, with roughly 14% occurring only once. Study-level findings and limits: Blood also showed most of the thyroid clonotypes that were expanded above 0.001.

Based on clinical symptoms, serum thyroxine and TRAb, thyroid ultrasound and orbital computed tomography, diagnoses were reached. The sequencing input was blood. This TCR was recovered from a woman aged 45-60 years with Graves' ophthalmopathy.

CDR3 loop: CASSPGTLVGRNEQFF. For the CDR3, the DNA is TGTGCCAGCAGTCCCGGGACGCTCGTTGGAAGGAATGAGCAGTTCTTC. The J gene is TRBJ2-1, the V gene TRBV12-3 or TRBV12-4; D is perhaps TRBD1 or TRBD2 (5 bases each). V gave up 5 bases and J gave up 7 bases, with 21 bases separating them. The CDR3 sequence is 16 residues long.